The rows below give T cell receptor beta chains drawn from one sample of a study of T cell responses to AZD1222 COVID-19 vaccine. Sequenced by immunoSEQ multiplex PCR; TCRdb stores in-frame clones only, minus some. The table lists 100,000 to 150,000 clones, around 90% of them singletons. The sample consisted of peripheral blood, taken on day 0 of AZD1222 vaccination. Every receptor here comes from an adult in good health. Both conserved end residues are trimmed from each CDR3. The order of the fields is CDR3 length, J gene, V gene, D gene, CDR3 protein. A D gene is named only where the DNA matches it firmly.

CDR3 length: 12; J gene: TRBJ1-2; V gene: TRBV6-2/TRBV6-3; D gene: TRBD1; CDR3 protein: ASSPTRTGFGYT
CDR3 length: 12; J gene: TRBJ2-7; V gene: TRBV9; D gene: TRBD1; CDR3 protein: ASSVGGQGGEQY
CDR3 length: 14; J gene: TRBJ2-7; V gene: TRBV6-2/TRBV6-3; D gene: TRBD2; CDR3 protein: ASSYSTSGIGYEQY
CDR3 length: 11; J gene: TRBJ2-1; V gene: TRBV5-4; D gene: NA; CDR3 protein: ASSLVSYNEQF
CDR3 length: 13; J gene: TRBJ2-7; V gene: TRBV19; D gene: TRBD1; CDR3 protein: ASSATGTGVYEQY
CDR3 length: 13; J gene: TRBJ2-1; V gene: TRBV6-5; D gene: NA; CDR3 protein: ASSYSAGTLNEQF
CDR3 length: 10; J gene: TRBJ2-7; V gene: TRBV5-1; D gene: NA; CDR3 protein: ASSDNSYEQY
CDR3 length: 12; J gene: TRBJ2-7; V gene: TRBV28; D gene: NA; CDR3 protein: ASGLSAGRDEQY
CDR3 length: 13; J gene: TRBJ2-1; V gene: TRBV5-4; D gene: TRBD1; CDR3 protein: ASSLARDRDNEQF
CDR3 length: 11; J gene: TRBJ2-5; V gene: TRBV6-5; D gene: NA; CDR3 protein: ASIKDSEETQY
CDR3 length: 11; J gene: TRBJ1-2; V gene: TRBV28; D gene: NA; CDR3 protein: ASSSTEIYGYT
CDR3 length: 11; J gene: TRBJ2-7; V gene: TRBV27; D gene: NA; CDR3 protein: ASRAGVTYEQY
CDR3 length: 10; J gene: TRBJ2-7; V gene: TRBV19; D gene: NA; CDR3 protein: ASSIGTSEQY
CDR3 length: 14; J gene: TRBJ2-3; V gene: TRBV5-1; D gene: TRBD1; CDR3 protein: ASSLGTGGTTDTQY